The next 21 T cell receptor beta chains were all read from a single sample in a study of T-cell memory formation after mild COVID-19. MiXCR, run by TCRdb on the 5' RACE reads, gives a single entry per CDR3 protein. The profile shows around 80,000 distinct CDR3 sequences, over 10% of them singletons. Material for sequencing was PBMCs or a T cell subset sorted from them (not recorded which). The origin of the receptors is a man aged 18 to 29 who had mild COVID-19 (a few samples of this study predate the infection). Cell type and time point are not known.

This clonotype was seen a few times. The V gene is TRBV27, the J gene TRBJ2-1; 8 bases are a match to TRBD2. J was trimmed by 0 bases and V by 5 bases; bases with no gene match: 6. The germline V gene encodes CDR1 MNHEY and CDR2 SMNVEV (reference sequence). This CDR3 contains 16 residues. The CDR3: CASSPVAGSSYNEQFF. The DNA for the CDR3 is TGTGCCAGCAGTCCGGTAGCGGGGAGCTCCTACAATGAGCAGTTCTTC.

This clonotype has a handful of counts. The rearrangement uses TRBV7-2 and TRBJ1-5, with TRBD1 as a possible D gene (5 bases). V lost 5 bases, J lost 3 bases, and 11 bases lay in between. The germline CDR1 and CDR2 sequences are SGHTA and FQGNSA. The CDR3 covers 14 residues. The CDR3 loop is CASSPGTDNQPQHF. CDR3 nucleotide sequence: TGTGCCAGCAGCCCCGGGACGGACAATCAGCCCCAGCATTTT.

The rearrangement links TRBV20-1 to TRBJ2-5, with 9 nucleotides matching TRBD1. The CDR3 is 14 residues long. The junction had 7 bases not matched to a gene; V was cut back by 3 bases and J by 5 bases. Germline V lookup: CDR1 DFQATT, CDR2 SNEGSKA (reference sequence). The CDR3: CSARGQGGRETQYF. CDR3 nucleotides: TGCAGTGCTAGGGGACAGGGAGGAAGGGAGACCCAGTACTTC.

DNA of the CDR3: TGTGCCAGCAGCCCACAGGGAAATAATTCACCCCTCCACTTT. Translation gives CASSPQGNNSPLHF. This rearrangement joins TRBV27 to TRBJ1-6; D possibly corresponds to TRBD1 (6 bases). Germline CDR1 is MNHEY and CDR2 is SMNVEV (reference sequence). V dropped 6 bases and J dropped 5 bases, with 11 bases sitting between them. There are 14 residues in the CDR3.

V and J are TRBV20-1 and TRBJ2-5; 15 bases agree with TRBD2. The CDR3 has 16 residues. Looked up from germline, CDR1 is DFQATT and CDR2 is SNEGSKA (reference sequence). Trimming cost V 6 bases and J 1 base; bases outside gene matches: 6. CDR3 bases: TGCAGTGCACCGGGACTAGCGGGGGGACTCCAAGAGACCCAGTACTTC. It encodes CSAPGLAGGLQETQYF.

The V call is TRBV6-2 or TRBV6-3, the J call TRBJ2-3, with 10 positions matching TRBD2. Per the germline V gene, CDR1 is MNHEY and CDR2 is SVGEGT. Germline trimming cut 6 bases from V and 3 bases from J; bases unmatched to any gene: 12. The CDR3 covers 17 residues. CDR3 sequence reads: CASSPPPLAGETDTQYF. The CDR3 DNA sequence: TGTGCCAGCAGCCCTCCCCCGCTAGCGGGGGAGACAGATACGCAGTATTTT.

V gene TRBV3-1 combines with J gene TRBJ2-7; the D gene is possibly TRBD2 (5 bases). Trimming left V 1 base short and J 6 bases short, with 10 bases between. This CDR3 has 13 residues. Germline V lookup: CDR1 LGHDT, CDR2 YNNKEL (reference sequence). In DNA form, the CDR3 reads TGTGCCAGCAGCCAAGGACTGGCGGGCGAGCAGTACGTC. Translating it yields CASSQGLAGEQYV.

This clonotype was counted a few times. The chain recombines TRBV12-3 or TRBV12-4 with TRBJ2-2; D possibly corresponds to TRBD2 (6 bases). V was trimmed by 6 bases and J by 1 base, leaving 15 bases between them. CDR3 length equals 16 residues. The CDR3 sequence: CASRPSGLMNTGELFF. CDR3 DNA: TGTGCCAGCAGACCCTCGGGACTGATGAACACCGGGGAGCTGTTTTTT.

The rearrangement links TRBV12-3 or TRBV12-4 to TRBJ2-1; D remains ambiguous. CDR3 length: 11 residues. Trimming took 2 bases from V and 6 from J, leaving 2 bases between them. The CDR3 here is CASSLTNEQFF. In DNA, the CDR3 is TGTGCCAGCAGTTTAACCAATGAGCAGTTCTTC.

This clonotype was seen at least ten times. The chain uses TRBV11-2 and TRBJ2-5, with D possibly being TRBD2 (6 bases). CDR1 is SGHAT, CDR2 FQNNGV, per germline. V was cut by 7 bases and J by 5 bases, with 17 bases left in between. This CDR3 has 14 residues. CDR3 DNA: TGTGCCAGCACCCCCCGGGGGTCGGGCGAGACCCAGTACTTC. As protein: CASTPRGSGETQYF.

The rearrangement joins TRBV7-3 to TRBJ2-2; no reliable D call. Trimming left V 7 bases short and J 8 bases short, with 14 bases between. The CDR3 is 13 residues long. Germline CDR1 reads SGHTA; CDR2 reads FQGTGA. CDR3 coding DNA: TGTGCCAGCAACATCTTTGGGTCGGGGGAGCTGTTTTTT. This codes for CASNIFGSGELFF. Full variable domain (outside the CDR3, taken from reference TRBV7-3 and TRBJ2-2): GAGVSQTPSNKVTEKGKYVELRCDPISGHTALYWYRQSLGQGPEFLIYFQGTGAADDSGLPNDRFFAVRPEGSVSTLKIQRTERGDSAVYLCASNIFGSGELFFGEGSRLTVL.

Only a few counts were recorded for this clonotype. This rearrangement joins TRBV6-6 to TRBJ1-5; maybe TRBD1 (5 bases). This CDR3 comprises 15 residues. Germline lookup yields CDR1 MNHNY and CDR2 SVGAGI (reference sequence). Trimming removed 8 bases from V and 3 bases from J, with 17 bases in between. The CDR3: CASHGGPLNNQPQHF. For the CDR3, the DNA is TGTGCCAGCCACGGGGGTCCGTTAAACAATCAGCCCCAGCATTTT.

The table lists this clonotype with a few counts. V is TRBV29-1 and J is TRBJ2-7; D is perhaps TRBD2 (6 bases). CDR3 length: 13 amino acids. CDR1 is SQVTM and CDR2 is ANQGSEA in the germline V gene. The V end lost 4 bases, the J end lost 6 bases, and 16 bases lay between the germline ends. DNA for the CDR3: TGCAGCGTTGTTCCGGGGGAAGCCGGCGAGCAGTACTTC. Translated, it gives CSVVPGEAGEQYF.

CDR3 amino acids: CASSLADSYEQYV. CDR3 coding DNA: TGTGCCAGCAGTTTGGCGGATTCCTACGAGCAGTACGTC. The chain uses TRBV28 and TRBJ2-7; D is unclear. Germline loops: CDR1 MDHEN, CDR2 SYDVKM. Between the trimmed V and J ends, which lost 3 bases and 1 base, there was a span of 7 bases. The CDR3 runs 13 residues.

This clonotype was picked up a small number of times. This sequence joins TRBV20-1 and TRBJ2-5; D is tentatively TRBD1 or TRBD2 (6 bases each). The germline gives CDR1 DFQATT, CDR2 SNEGSKA (reference sequence). The CDR3 spans 18 residues. With 0 bases removed from V and 0 bases from J, the gap between germline ends came to 20 bases. The CDR3 bases are TGCAGTGCTAGAGATCTTGAGGGGGGTTCGACGCACCAAGAGACCCAGTACTTC. Encoded protein: CSARDLEGGSTHQETQYF.

This clonotype came up many times. J is TRBJ1-1 and V is TRBV2, with D unclear. This CDR3 is 14 amino acids long. Between the trimmed V and J ends, which lost 3 bases and 5 bases, there was a span of 13 bases. Germline lookup yields CDR1 SNHLY and CDR2 FYNNEI. CDR3 sequence reads: CASSESSVGTEAFF. In DNA, the CDR3 is TGTGCCAGCAGTGAGAGCAGTGTGGGGACTGAAGCTTTCTTT.

This clonotype has a count of ten or more. The chain couples TRBV4-3 to TRBJ2-3; D may be TRBD1 or TRBD2 (7 bases each). V was shortened by 0 bases and J by 6 bases, with 13 bases between the two germline ends. CDR3 length: 15 amino acids. In germline, CDR1 is LGHNA, CDR2 YSLEER. CDR3 region: CASSQDYRGGDTQYF. In nucleotides, the CDR3 is TGCGCCAGCAGCCAAGATTACAGGGGAGGGGATACGCAGTATTTT.

The CDR3 loop reads CASSPVQGATEKLFF. The CDR3 DNA sequence: TGCGCCAGCAGCCCCGTACAGGGGGCGACTGAAAAACTGTTTTTT. J is TRBJ1-4 and V is TRBV4-1; TRBD1 agrees at 9 bases. J lost 7 bases, V lost 4 bases, and 7 bases had no gene match. Germline CDR1 and CDR2: MGHRA and YSYEKL. There are 15 residues in the CDR3.

The table lists this clonotype with a few counts. The rearrangement uses TRBV7-9 and TRBJ2-5; D unclear. Germline values: CDR1 SEHNR, CDR2 FQNEAQ (reference sequence). CDR3 length: 11 amino acids. Trimming cost V 1 base and J 9 bases, with 6 bases left between them. The CDR3 here is CASSLGPAQYF. For the CDR3, the DNA is TGTGCCAGCAGCTTAGGACCGGCCCAGTACTTC.

A few counts support this clonotype. The genes are TRBV4-1 and TRBJ2-7; possibly TRBD1 for D (5 bases). The CDR3 is 15 amino acids. V was shortened by 1 base and J by 0 bases, with 10 bases between the two germline ends. The germline CDR1 and CDR2 sequences are MGHRA and YSYEKL. CDR3: CASSQGGHDSYEQYF. The CDR3, as DNA: TGCGCCAGCAGCCAAGGTGGACACGACTCCTACGAGCAGTACTTC.

V is TRBV6-5 and J is TRBJ2-7; 7 positions agree with TRBD1. Germline V CDR1 and CDR2: MNHEY, SVGAGI. V was pared by 2 bases and J by 6 bases, with 7 bases of the junction left unmatched. This CDR3 is built from 14 residues. CDR3: CASSYNRGQVEQYF. The DNA of the CDR3 is TGTGCCAGCAGTTACAATAGGGGGCAAGTCGAGCAGTACTTC.